This T cell receptor beta chain was sequenced for a study of blood T cells in healthy people across ages. There are a few counts of this clonotype. A second PCR of 7 to 11 cycles used a sample-barcoded 5' primer and a J-beta primer mix. Using its own MiXCR run on the 5' RACE reads, TCRdb lists one record per CDR3 protein. The sample lists about 1.6 million distinct CDR3 sequences, approximately 32% occurring once. This TCR derives from a woman aged 25 to 39 in good health. Sequencing was done on a sample of blood.

CDR3 protein: CASSWAGQGTQYF. CDR3 DNA: TGTGCCAGCAGCTGGGCGGGCCAGGGTACGCAGTATTTT. The rearrangement uses TRBV7-8 and TRBJ2-3; D possibly matches TRBD1 or TRBD2 (5 bases each). Trimming took 4 bases from V and 8 from J, leaving 13 bases between them. Germline CDR1 SGHVS, CDR2 FQNEAQ. The length of the CDR3 is 13 residues.